The sequence of this T cell receptor (beta chain) was determined in a study of blood T cell repertoires in COVID-19. About the study: COVID-19 samples, acute and convalescent, were from the United States, Italy and Spain. PBMCs, B-cell-depleted T cells, or T cells provided the cDNA or gDNA that made up the material.

How the authors handled the data: For nucleated cells, counts were estimated from reference gene primer amplification. Measured with immunoSEQ multiplex PCR; TCRdb has only the in-frame clones, and not every one. V, J and clone size are taken as reported in that table, and D and trimming were inferred from the DNA itself. The table has 290,000 or so clones, 85% to 90% seen once. CDR1 and CDR2 from the germline V gene are SGDLS and YYNGEE. The CDR3 runs 20 residues. The junction had 15 bases not matched to a gene; V was cut back by 4 bases and J by 2 bases. Participants' reported clinical history set cohort assignment.

This TCR derives from a woman aged 18-35 years with acute COVID-19. The sample comprised PBMCs or T cells enriched from blood (not recorded which). This rearrangement joins TRBV9 to TRBJ2-3; TRBD2 matches at 14 bases. The CDR3 loop is CASSHLGLAGGGGTTDTQYF. CDR3 nucleotide sequence: TGTGCCAGCAGCCACTTAGGACTAGCGGGAGGAGGGGGGACCACAGATACGCAGTATTTT.